Below, one TCR beta chain is given with its context. Data came from immunoSEQ multiplex PCR; TCRdb stores just in-frame clones and leaves some out. Among 330,000 or so clones, roughly 90% were seen once, and the ten largest hold about 2.7%. The record originates from a study of blood T cell repertoires in COVID-19. Study context: The United States, Italy and Spain were the sources of the acute and convalescent COVID-19 samples.

Participants reported their clinical history, and cohort assignment relied on those reports. The sequence came from a woman in her twenties or thirties who had recovered from COVID-19. Sequenced: PBMCs or T cells enriched from blood (not recorded which).

The CDR3 is CASSFKREDETQYF. The CDR3 DNA sequence: TGTGCCAGCAGCTTCAAGCGGGAAGACGAGACCCAGTACTTC. This sequence joins TRBV5-8 and TRBJ2-5, with 7 bases matching TRBD2. V was clipped by 2 bases and J by 5 bases; unmatched bases: 6. The CDR3 has 14 amino acids. The germline V gene encodes CDR1 SGHTS and CDR2 YDEGEE.